This entry describes one T cell receptor beta chain. Its antigen has not been determined. No quality values exist for individual bases; no much larger clone is one base distant. The library was built by means of RT-PCR. Sequencing took place on an Illumina HiSeq 2500. TCRdb itself trimmed the public reads at Q25 with fastp, ran MiXCR and retained productive beta chains. When rows share a CDR3 protein, they turn into one entry using the most common DNA and genes. This sample has some 500,000 distinct CDR3 sequences in its table, and 10% to 15% of those were observed once. The ten largest account for roughly 14% of the sample. The label giving this sample's time point can be read as: approximately 40 days after influenza vaccine administration. Via the germline V gene, CDR1 is LGHNA and CDR2 YSLEER. The CDR3 runs 13 residues from the cysteine to the phenylalanine. The only DNA kept is the CDR3, 39 bases in frame from the first base. The V end loses 4 bases and the J end loses 5 bases, and a stretch of 12 bases separates them.

The data derive from a study of response to subunit inactivated influenza vaccine (dated by TCRdb to the late 2010s). With respect to the entire study: Deep quantitative profiling of the T cell receptor repertoire was used in the study to follow responses to a trivalent subunit inactivated influenza vaccine. What the authors observed across the whole study: It was suggested by the authors that each seasonal influenza vaccination may recruit only a limited number of new T cells.

The chain is assembled from TRBV4-3 and TRBJ2-7; confidence is insufficient to name the D gene. The material sequenced was PBMCs from blood, taken roughly 47 days after vaccination. This receptor was obtained from a man aged 45-65 years who received an inactivated influenza vaccine. Donor details come from another sample of the same person, matched by shared clones. CDR3 loop: CASSLENTNEQYF. The nucleotide sequence is given as TGCGCCAGCAGCCTAGAAAACACGAACGAGCAGTACTTC.